This TCR beta chain is drawn from a study of OX40 agonist ivuxolimab in advanced cancers. Study overall: Dose-escalation patients suffered from hepatocellular carcinoma, melanoma, renal cell or head and neck cancer. Cohort: around 86% men, mean age around 61, aged about 20 to 85. Study-level results: Normalized T-cell clonal expansion was also low in a subset of nonresponders.

As regards this clone: What it binds is unknown.

Generated by immunoSEQ multiplex PCR, the TCRdb table keeps only in-frame clones and is missing some. The table lists 15,000 to 20,000 clones, 80% to 90% of them singletons. This CDR3 contains 15 residues. Trimming removed 1 base at V and 2 bases at J, with 10 bases between. Germline CDR1 LGHNT, CDR2 FRNRAP. The timepoints at which blood was sampled were baseline, cycle 4 day 1, and cycle 7 day 1. The chain combines TRBV12-5 with TRBJ2-3, with D uncertain. Sequencing used CD4+ or CD8+ T cells sorted from blood, obtained in a trial of the OX40 agonist ivuxolimab. The source is an adult with an advanced solid tumor such as melanoma, head and neck, liver or kidney cancer. The CDR3 protein is CASGLGFWDTDTQYF. In DNA form, the CDR3 reads TGTGCTAGTGGTTTGGGGTTCTGGGACACAGATACGCAGTATTTT. Full variable domain (rest looked up from reference TRBV12-5 and TRBJ2-3): DARVTQTPRHKVTEMGQEVTMRCQPILGHNTVFWYRQTMMQGLELLAYFRNRAPLDDSGMPKDRFSAEMPDATLATLKIQPSEPRDSAVYFCASGLGFWDTDTQYFGPGTRLTVL.